This T cell receptor (beta chain) comes out of a study of CD8 T cells in ankylosing spondylitis. Study-wide points: Characteristic, it appeared, of ankylosing spondylitis blood was a TCR beta motif of eight highly homologous variants. According to the report, clones linked to the disease were significantly enriched in matched synovial fluid samples taken from ankylosing spondylitis patients. Previously reported in reactive arthritis synovial fluid and blood were some of the motif variants. Peripheral blood samples showed relatively rare disease-linked clones, and these clones were CD8+.

Germline V gives CDR1 SGHAT, CDR2 FQNNGV. Trimming took 3 bases from V and 0 from J; bases not matched to a gene: 11. CDR3 length: 18 amino acids. Library preparation for TCR beta used quantitative 5'-RACE with molecular barcodes. TCRdb called the 5' RACE reads again in MiXCR, with one record for every CDR3 protein. The table records 450,000 to 550,000 distinct CDR3 sequences, approximately 5% of them present only once. This clonotype was counted between two and nine times. Its antigen remains unknown. The chain recombines TRBV11-2 with TRBJ1-3; 7 nucleotides align to TRBD1. The sequenced sample consisted of blood, either unsorted or a sorted T cell fraction (not recorded which). The receptor was derived from a male donor with ankylosing spondylitis. The CDR3 spells CASSFGTDQGNSGNTIYF. CDR3 nucleotides: TGTGCCAGCAGCTTCGGGACAGATCAGGGGAACTCTGGAAACACCATATATTTT. Full variable domain (outside the CDR3, taken from reference TRBV11-2 and TRBJ1-3): EAGVAQSPRYKIIEKRQSVAFWCNPISGHATLYWYQQILGQGPKLLIQFQNNGVVDDSQLPKDRFSAERLKGVDSTLKIQPAKLEDSAVYLCASSFGTDQGNSGNTIYFGEGSWLTVV.